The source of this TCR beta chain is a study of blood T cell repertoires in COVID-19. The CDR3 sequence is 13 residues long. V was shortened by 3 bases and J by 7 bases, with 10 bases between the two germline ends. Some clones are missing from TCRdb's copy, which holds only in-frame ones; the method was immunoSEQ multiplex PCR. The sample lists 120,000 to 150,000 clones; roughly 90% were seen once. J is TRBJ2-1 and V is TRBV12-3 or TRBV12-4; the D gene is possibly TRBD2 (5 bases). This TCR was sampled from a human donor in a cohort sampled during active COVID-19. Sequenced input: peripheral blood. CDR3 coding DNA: TGTGCCAGCAGTTTTGAGGGTTCGAATGAGCAGTTCTTC. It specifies CASSFEGSNEQFF.